The 25 T cell receptor beta chains listed next were all sequenced from one sample in a study of Ad26.COV2.S vaccination and SARS-CoV-2 variants. Clones were sequenced by immunoSEQ multiplex PCR, and TCRdb holds only the in-frame ones, with some missing. The sample has around 350,000 clones, about 90% seen once. Source: peripheral blood, taken after recovery from COVID-19. These receptors were collected from a human donor who had recovered from COVID-19.

The V gene is TRBV11-2, the J gene TRBJ2-3; D is undetermined. V was clipped by 5 bases and J by 2 bases, with 11 bases between them. The CDR3 consists of 14 residues. Looked up from germline, CDR1 is SGHAT and CDR2 is FQNNGV. The CDR3 coding sequence is TGTGCCAGCAGCCCCCGACTGAACACAGATACGCAGTATTTT. Its translation is CASSPRLNTDTQYF.

The chain combines TRBV4-2 with TRBJ1-1, with D unresolved. The CDR3 sequence is 13 residues long. Trimming cost V 1 base and J 6 bases, with 9 bases left between them. CDR1 is LGHNA and CDR2 is YNFKEQ in the germline V gene. The chain's CDR3 is CASSQAYSAEAFF. The DNA of the CDR3 is TGTGCCAGCAGCCAAGCTTACTCCGCTGAAGCTTTCTTT.

This rearrangement joins TRBV11-2 to TRBJ2-5, with 8 bases identical to TRBD1. The germline CDR1 and CDR2 sequences are SGHAT and FQNNGV. V shed 5 bases, J shed 4 bases, and the junction held 3 bases outside the gene matches. This CDR3 region has 13 residues. The CDR3 loop is CASSTDRAETQYF. CDR3 bases: TGTGCCAGCAGCACGGACAGGGCAGAGACCCAGTACTTC. The whole variable domain, remainder taken from reference TRBV11-2 and TRBJ2-5, is EAGVAQSPRYKIIEKRQSVAFWCNPISGHATLYWYQQILGQGPKLLIQFQNNGVVDDSQLPKDRFSAERLKGVDSTLKIQPAKLEDSAVYLCASSTDRAETQYFGPGTRLLVL.

The chain links TRBV5-1 to TRBJ1-1, with a possible D match to TRBD1 (6 bases). The CDR3 spans 15 residues. Germline V gene data show CDR1 as SGHRS and CDR2 as YFSETQ. Trimming cost V 3 bases and J 1 base, with 13 bases left between them. CDR3 in amino acids: CASSSPAQGNTEAFF. CDR3 in DNA: TGCGCCAGCAGCTCGCCGGCACAGGGGAACACTGAAGCTTTCTTT. The whole variable domain, remainder taken from reference TRBV5-1 and TRBJ1-1, is KAGVTQTPRYLIKTRGQQVTLSCSPISGHRSVSWYQQTPGQGLQFLFEYFSETQRNKGNFPGRFSGRQFSNSRSEMNVSTLELGDSALYLCASSSPAQGNTEAFFGQGTRLTVV.

The V call is TRBV6-7, the J call TRBJ2-1; D is perhaps TRBD1 (5 bases). TRBV6-7 falls under the ORF class, with uncertain function. The ends were cut back, 5 bases at V and 0 bases at J, with 14 bases in the middle. The CDR3 extends over 16 amino acids. The CDR3 region has the DNA TGTGCCAGCAGTGCCCGACAGTGCAGCTCCTACAATGAGCAGTTCTTC. It encodes CASSARQCSSYNEQFF.

The genes are TRBV7-9 and TRBJ1-6, with D unclear. The CDR3 is 14 residues long. Trimming pared 5 bases from V and 4 bases from J, leaving 9 bases between. CDR1 and CDR2 from the germline V gene are SEHNR and FQNEAQ (reference sequence). The CDR3 DNA reads as TGTGCCAGCAGCCCCGAAATGTATAATTCACCCCTCCACTTT. It yields the protein CASSPEMYNSPLHF.

This chain uses TRBV7-8 with TRBJ1-6; TRBD1 aligns across 10 bases. The J segment lost 10 bases and the V segment lost 5 bases, leaving 8 bases of the junction unmatched. This CDR3 is built from 15 residues. Germline V CDR1 and CDR2: SGHVS, FQNEAQ. The CDR3 loop reads CASSPLVTGGSPLHF. The DNA of the CDR3 is TGTGCCAGCAGCCCGCTGGTGACAGGGGGCTCACCCCTCCACTTT.

V usage is TRBV5-4 and J usage is TRBJ1-2, with TRBD1 matching over 8 bases. The CDR3 has 14 residues. J gave up 2 bases and V 3 bases, and 3 bases lay outside the gene matches. Germline assignment: CDR1 SGHNT and CDR2 YYREEE (reference sequence). The CDR3 loop reads CASSSGQANYGYTF. CDR3 sequence (DNA): TGTGCCAGCAGCTCGGGACAGGCAAACTATGGCTACACCTTC.

The rearrangement links TRBV27 to TRBJ1-2; the D gene is possibly TRBD1 (6 bases). This CDR3 is built from 14 residues. V was clipped by 3 bases and J by 8 bases, with 16 bases between them. Germline V gene data show CDR1 as MNHEY and CDR2 as SMNVEV (reference sequence). CDR3 residues: CASSLGTHQGGYTF. Here the CDR3 DNA reads TGTGCCAGCAGTTTGGGGACCCACCAGGGGGGCTACACCTTC.

J is TRBJ2-7 and V is TRBV5-1; TRBD1 or TRBD2 may be the D gene (5 bases each). Germline V gene sequence: CDR1 SGHRS, CDR2 YFSETQ. The CDR3 extends over 14 amino acids. Trimming removed 0 bases from V and 2 bases from J, with 9 bases in between. The CDR3 sequence: CASSLAGATYEQYF. CDR3 coding DNA: TGCGCCAGCAGCTTGGCCGGGGCAACCTACGAGCAGTACTTC.

The V call is TRBV5-4, the J call TRBJ2-7; 7 bases are a match to TRBD1. From germline, CDR1 is SGHNT and CDR2 YYREEE (reference sequence). The CDR3 extends over 13 amino acids. Trimming took 4 bases from V and 6 from J; bases not matched to a gene: 7. The CDR3 nucleotides read TGTGCCAGCAGCCAGACAGGGTCTCGCGAGCAGTACTTC. Translating gives CASSQTGSREQYF.

This chain joins TRBV6-5 and TRBJ1-5; TRBD1 matches 9 bases. J was trimmed by 3 bases and V by 6 bases; bases with no gene match: 3. The CDR3 is made up of 14 amino acids. Per germline, CDR1 MNHEY and CDR2 SVGAGI. In nucleotides, the CDR3 is TGTGCCAGCAGGGACAGGGGTTCCAATCAGCCCCAGCATTTT. It translates to CASRDRGSNQPQHF.

This clone has a single count. The rearrangement uses TRBV6-5 and TRBJ1-1; D ambiguous. CDR1 and CDR2 from the germline V gene are MNHEY and SVGAGI. The CDR3 spans 12 residues. V shed 6 bases and J shed 3 bases, with 8 bases lying between them. The CDR3, as DNA: TGTGCCAGCAGCGGACTGTACACTGAAGCTTTCTTT. Its translation is CASSGLYTEAFF.

The chain employs TRBV10-3 and TRBJ2-3; TRBD1 is a possible D gene (6 bases). The germline gives CDR1 ENHRY, CDR2 SYGVKD. The CDR3 is 13 residues long. Deletions cut 6 bases from V and 2 bases from J, with 9 bases between. CDR3 in amino acids: CAISGTTTDTQYF. The CDR3 DNA reads as TGTGCCATCAGCGGGACAACCACAGATACGCAGTATTTT.

This chain links TRBV4-3 with TRBJ2-1; perhaps TRBD2 as D (5 bases). Trimming removed 1 base from V and 7 bases from J, with 11 bases in between. The CDR3 covers 14 residues. Germline V CDR1 and CDR2: LGHNA, YSLEER. The CDR3 DNA reads as TGCGCCAGCAGCCAAGTCGGGAATGGGAATGAGCAGTTCTTC. Translation gives CASSQVGNGNEQFF.

The chain links TRBV5-6 to TRBJ1-5; D may be TRBD1 (5 bases). This CDR3 comprises 14 residues. CDR1 is SGHDT and CDR2 is YYEEEE in the germline V gene. Trimming left V 2 bases short and J 1 base short, with 7 bases between. CDR3 protein: CASSFRDSNQPQHF. As DNA, the CDR3 is TGTGCCAGCAGCTTCCGGGACAGCAATCAGCCCCAGCATTTT. Combining the CDR3 with reference TRBV5-6 and TRBJ1-5 gives the whole variable domain DAGVTQSPTHLIKTRGQQVTLRCSPKSGHDTVSWYQQALGQGPQFIFQYYEEEERQRGNFPDRFSGHQFPNYSSELNVNALLLGDSALYLCASSFRDSNQPQHFGDGTRLSIL.

This clone was recorded only once. The gene calls are TRBV5-4 and TRBJ2-4; D could derive from TRBD1 or TRBD2 (5 bases each). Germline V gives CDR1 SGHNT, CDR2 YYREEE (reference sequence). V was trimmed by 4 bases and J by 8 bases, leaving 19 bases between them. The CDR3 is 15 amino acids. Here the CDR3 DNA reads TGTGCCAGCAGCCCGGTCGGGCAGGGAGAGCACATTCAGTACTTC. Its protein is CASSPVGQGEHIQYF. Complete variable domain (other parts from reference TRBV5-4 and TRBJ2-4): ETGVTQSPTHLIKTRGQQVTLRCSSQSGHNTVSWYQQALGQGPQFIFQYYREEENGRGNFPPRFSGLQFPNYSSELNVNALELDDSALYLCASSPVGQGEHIQYFGAGTRLSVL.

This chain's CDR3 is CASSYDYSDTEAFF. The CDR3 DNA sequence: TGTGCCAGCAGCTACGATTATTCAGACACTGAAGCTTTCTTT. This chain joins TRBV6-5 and TRBJ1-1; D not resolved. CDR1 MNHEY and CDR2 SVGAGI come from the germline V gene. V lost 6 bases and J 3 bases, leaving 14 bases between the germline ends. CDR3 length: 14 amino acids.

The chain has TRBV12-5 and TRBJ1-2, with TRBD1 as a possible D gene (6 bases). CDR3 size: 14 residues. Germline V CDR1 and CDR2: LGHNT, FRNRAP. Trimming removed 5 bases at V and 2 bases at J, with 12 bases between. CDR3 sequence reads: CASGITDRNYGYTF. The CDR3 nucleotides are TGTGCTAGTGGTATAACCGACAGGAACTATGGCTACACCTTC.

The chain joins TRBV9 to TRBJ2-4; D ambiguous. Looked up from germline, CDR1 is SGDLS and CDR2 is YYNGEE. Trimming took 1 base from V and 4 from J, leaving 9 bases between them. The CDR3 runs to 14 residues. The CDR3 DNA reads TGTGCCAGCAGCGTATCCGGGTCTAAAAACATTCAGTACTTC. It specifies CASSVSGSKNIQYF.

The V gene is TRBV5-8, the J gene TRBJ2-7; a possible D gene is TRBD1 (7 bases). V lost 1 base and J lost 5, with 16 bases in between. The germline CDR1 and CDR2 sequences are SGHTS and YDEGEE. CDR3 length: 15 amino acids. CDR3 residues: CASSLRFGRGDEQYF. The CDR3 DNA follows: TGTGCCAGCAGCTTGCGATTCGGCAGGGGGGACGAGCAGTACTTC.

The chain joins TRBV3-1 (or the pseudogene TRBV3-2) to TRBJ2-7, with 9 bases matching TRBD2. The CDR3 extends over 16 amino acids. Unmatched junction bases numbered 5, after V lost 0 bases and J lost 2 bases. The germline V gene encodes CDR1 LGHDT and CDR2 YNNKEL (reference sequence). CDR3 DNA: TGTGCCAGCAGCCAAGAGGGATTAGCGGGGGCCTACGAGCAGTACTTC. This encodes CASSQEGLAGAYEQYF.

The V call is TRBV3-1 (or the pseudogene TRBV3-2), the J call TRBJ2-3; D not resolved. There are 13 residues in the CDR3. Germline values: CDR1 LGHDT, CDR2 YNNKEL (reference sequence). Trimming took 5 bases from V and 4 from J, leaving 10 bases between them. CDR3 bases: TGTGCCAGCAGCTCGTTTGCGGCAGATACGCAGTATTTT. This codes for CASSSFAADTQYF.

The chain has TRBV18 and TRBJ2-2; 8 nucleotides match TRBD1. Trimming cost V 3 bases and J 7 bases; bases outside gene matches: 7. Looked up from germline, CDR1 is KGHSH and CDR2 is LQKENI. The CDR3 is 15 residues long. DNA of the CDR3: TGTGCCAGCTCACCGACAGGGGAATTCGGCGGGGAGCTGTTTTTT. This codes for CASSPTGEFGGELFF.

This chain connects TRBV21-1 to TRBJ2-3. TRBV21-1 is described as a pseudogene. CDR3 length equals 15 residues. CDR3 region: CASSPGKPSTDTQYF. The CDR3 nucleotides are TGTGCCAGCAGCCCCGGCAAGCCGTCCACAGATACGCAGTATTTT.